This T cell receptor beta chain emerged from a study of blood T cell repertoires in COVID-19. This table comes from immunoSEQ multiplex PCR, and its TCRdb copy is limited to in-frame clones, with some not included. The sample includes 300,000 to 400,000 clones, roughly 85% seen only once; the top ten take 3.5% to 4.5%. The CDR3 is made up of 16 amino acids. V was trimmed by 3 bases and J by 4 bases, leaving 16 bases between them. CDR1 SGDLS and CDR2 YYNGEE come from the germline V gene. This receptor was taken from a woman aged 40 to 55 with acute COVID-19. The rearrangement joins TRBV9 to TRBJ1-4; tentatively, D is TRBD1 (6 bases). What was sequenced was PBMCs or T cells enriched from blood (not recorded which). CDR3 DNA: TGTGCCAGCAGCGCCGCCAGGGGCACCTATAATGAAAAACTGTTTTTT. Amino acid sequence: CASSAARGTYNEKLFF.